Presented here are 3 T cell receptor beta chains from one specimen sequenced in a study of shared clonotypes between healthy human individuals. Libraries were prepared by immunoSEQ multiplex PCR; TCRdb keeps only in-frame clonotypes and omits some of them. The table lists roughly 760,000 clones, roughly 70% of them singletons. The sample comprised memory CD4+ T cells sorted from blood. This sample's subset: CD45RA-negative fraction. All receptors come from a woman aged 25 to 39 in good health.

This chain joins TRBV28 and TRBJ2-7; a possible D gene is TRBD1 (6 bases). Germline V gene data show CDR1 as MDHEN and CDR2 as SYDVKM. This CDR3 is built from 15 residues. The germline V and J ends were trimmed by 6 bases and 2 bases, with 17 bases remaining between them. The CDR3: CASSSDQGSAYEQYF. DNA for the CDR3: TGTGCCAGCAGCTCCGATCAGGGGAGTGCCTACGAGCAGTACTTC. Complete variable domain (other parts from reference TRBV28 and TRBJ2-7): DVKVTQSSRYLVKRTGEKVFLECVQDMDHENMFWYRQDPGLGLRLIYFSYDVKMKEKGDIPEGYSVSREKKERFSLILESASTNQTSMYLCASSSDQGSAYEQYFGPGTRLTVT.

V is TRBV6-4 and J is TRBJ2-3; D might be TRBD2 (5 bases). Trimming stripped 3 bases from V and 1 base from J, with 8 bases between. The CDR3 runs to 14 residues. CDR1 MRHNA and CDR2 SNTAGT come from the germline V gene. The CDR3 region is CASSEVGGTDTQYF. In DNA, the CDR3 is TGTGCCAGCAGTGAAGTGGGAGGCACAGATACGCAGTATTTT.

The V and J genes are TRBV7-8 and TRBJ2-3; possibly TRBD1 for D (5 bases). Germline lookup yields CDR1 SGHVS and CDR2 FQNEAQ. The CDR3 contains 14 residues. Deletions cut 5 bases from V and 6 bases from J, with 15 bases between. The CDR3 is CASSPTSGRDTQYF. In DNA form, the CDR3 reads TGTGCCAGCAGCCCAACGTCAGGGCGGGATACGCAGTATTTT. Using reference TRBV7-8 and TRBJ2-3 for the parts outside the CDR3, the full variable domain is GAGVSQSPRYKVAKRGQDVALRCDPISGHVSLFWYQQALGQGPEFLTYFQNEAQLDKSGLPSDRFFAERPEGSVSTLKIQRTQQEDSAVYLCASSPTSGRDTQYFGPGTRLTVL.